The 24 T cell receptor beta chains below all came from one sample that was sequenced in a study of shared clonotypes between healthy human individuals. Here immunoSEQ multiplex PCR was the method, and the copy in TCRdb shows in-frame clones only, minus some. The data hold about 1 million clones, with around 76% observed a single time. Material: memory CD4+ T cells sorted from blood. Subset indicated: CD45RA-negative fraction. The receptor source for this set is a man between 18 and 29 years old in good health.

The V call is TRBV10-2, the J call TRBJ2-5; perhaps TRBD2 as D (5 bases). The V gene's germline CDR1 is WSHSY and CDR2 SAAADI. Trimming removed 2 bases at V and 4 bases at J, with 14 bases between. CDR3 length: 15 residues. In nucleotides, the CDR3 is TGCGCCAGCAGTGAGGGTGGGAGTCTCCCAGAGACCCAGTACTTC. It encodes CASSEGGSLPETQYF.

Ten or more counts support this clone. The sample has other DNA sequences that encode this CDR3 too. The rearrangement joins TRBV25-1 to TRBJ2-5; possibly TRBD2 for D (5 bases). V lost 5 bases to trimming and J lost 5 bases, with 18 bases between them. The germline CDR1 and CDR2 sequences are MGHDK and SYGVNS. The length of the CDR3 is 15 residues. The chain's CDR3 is CASSSGLYERETQYF. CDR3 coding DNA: TGTGCCAGCAGTTCCGGACTCTATGAAAGGGAGACCCAGTACTTC. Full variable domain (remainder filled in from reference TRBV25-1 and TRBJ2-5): EADIYQTPRYLVIGTGKKITLECSQTMGHDKMYWYQQDPGMELHLIHYSYGVNSTEKGDLSSESTVSRIRTEHFPLTLESARPSHTSQYLCASSSGLYERETQYFGPGTRLLVL.

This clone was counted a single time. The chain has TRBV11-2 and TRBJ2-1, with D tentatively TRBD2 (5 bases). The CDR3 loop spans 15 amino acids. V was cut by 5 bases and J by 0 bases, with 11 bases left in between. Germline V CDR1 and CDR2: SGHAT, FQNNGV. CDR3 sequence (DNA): TGTGCCAGCAGCATTAGCGAGAGCTCCTACAATGAGCAGTTCTTC. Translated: CASSISESSYNEQFF.

The CDR3 loop reads CASSSWGGKLFF. CDR3 nucleotide sequence: TGTGCCAGCAGCTCATGGGGGGGAAAACTGTTTTTT. The V and J genes are TRBV5-6 and TRBJ1-4; D perhaps matches TRBD1 (5 bases). Germline CDR1 SGHDT, CDR2 YYEEEE. Trimming left V 3 bases short and J 10 bases short, with 10 bases between. This CDR3 has 12 residues.

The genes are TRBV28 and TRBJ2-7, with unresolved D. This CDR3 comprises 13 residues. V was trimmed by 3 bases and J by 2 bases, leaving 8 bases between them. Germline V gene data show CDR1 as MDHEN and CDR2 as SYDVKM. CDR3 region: CASSLTNTYEQYF. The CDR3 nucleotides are TGTGCCAGCAGTTTGACGAACACCTACGAGCAGTACTTC. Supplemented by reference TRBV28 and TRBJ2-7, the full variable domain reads DVKVTQSSRYLVKRTGEKVFLECVQDMDHENMFWYRQDPGLGLRLIYFSYDVKMKEKGDIPEGYSVSREKKERFSLILESASTNQTSMYLCASSLTNTYEQYFGPGTRLTVT.

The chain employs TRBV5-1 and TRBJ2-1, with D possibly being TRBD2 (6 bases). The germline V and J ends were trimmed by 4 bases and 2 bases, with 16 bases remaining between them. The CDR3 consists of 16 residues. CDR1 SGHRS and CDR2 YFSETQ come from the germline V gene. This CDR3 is CASSPGLRGAYNEQFF. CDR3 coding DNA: TGCGCCAGCAGCCCAGGGCTTCGCGGGGCCTACAATGAGCAGTTCTTC.

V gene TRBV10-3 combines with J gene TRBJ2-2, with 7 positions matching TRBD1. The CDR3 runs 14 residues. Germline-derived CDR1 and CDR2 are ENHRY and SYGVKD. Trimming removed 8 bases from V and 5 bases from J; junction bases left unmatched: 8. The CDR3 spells CAISPDRATGELFF. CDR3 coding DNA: TGTGCCATCTCCCCTGACAGGGCAACCGGGGAGCTGTTTTTT.

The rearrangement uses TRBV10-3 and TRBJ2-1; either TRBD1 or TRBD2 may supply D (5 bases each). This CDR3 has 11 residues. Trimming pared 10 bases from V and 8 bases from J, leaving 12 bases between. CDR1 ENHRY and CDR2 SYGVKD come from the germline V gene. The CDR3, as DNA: TGTGCCAGCTCCGGGGCAGATGAGCAGTTCTTC. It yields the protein CASSGADEQFF.

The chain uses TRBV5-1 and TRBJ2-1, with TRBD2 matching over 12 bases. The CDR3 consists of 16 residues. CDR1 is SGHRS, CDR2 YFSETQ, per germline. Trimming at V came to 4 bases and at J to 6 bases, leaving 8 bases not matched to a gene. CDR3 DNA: TGCGCCAGCAGCCCGCGGCTAGCGGGGGGGTCCAATGAGCAGTTCTTC. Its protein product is CASSPRLAGGSNEQFF. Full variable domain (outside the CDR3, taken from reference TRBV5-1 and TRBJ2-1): KAGVTQTPRYLIKTRGQQVTLSCSPISGHRSVSWYQQTPGQGLQFLFEYFSETQRNKGNFPGRFSGRQFSNSRSEMNVSTLELGDSALYLCASSPRLAGGSNEQFFGPGTRLTVL.

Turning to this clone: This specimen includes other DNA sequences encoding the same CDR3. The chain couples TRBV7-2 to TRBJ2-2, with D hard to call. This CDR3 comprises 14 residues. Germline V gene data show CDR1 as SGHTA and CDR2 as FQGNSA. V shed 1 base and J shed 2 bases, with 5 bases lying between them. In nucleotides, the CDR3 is TGTGCCAGCAGCTTAGACAGTAACACCGGGGAGCTGTTTTTT. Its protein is CASSLDSNTGELFF. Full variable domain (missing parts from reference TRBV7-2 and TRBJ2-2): GAGVSQSPSNKVTEKGKDVELRCDPISGHTALYWYRQSLGQGLEFLIYFQGNSAPDKSGLPSDRFSAERTGGSVSTLTIQRTQQEDSAVYLCASSLDSNTGELFFGEGSRLTVL.

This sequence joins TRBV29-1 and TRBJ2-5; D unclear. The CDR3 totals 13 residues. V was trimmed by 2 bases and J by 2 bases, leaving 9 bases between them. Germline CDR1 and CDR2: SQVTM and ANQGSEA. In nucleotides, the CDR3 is TGCAGCGTTGAAACCCGTCGGCAAGAGACCCAGTACTTC. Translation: CSVETRRQETQYF.

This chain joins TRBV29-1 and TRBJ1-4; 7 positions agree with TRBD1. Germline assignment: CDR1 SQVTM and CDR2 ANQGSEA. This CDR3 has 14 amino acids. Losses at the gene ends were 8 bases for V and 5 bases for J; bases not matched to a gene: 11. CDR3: CSHHWTGRNEKLFF. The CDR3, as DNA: TGCAGCCACCATTGGACAGGCCGAAATGAAAAACTGTTTTTT.

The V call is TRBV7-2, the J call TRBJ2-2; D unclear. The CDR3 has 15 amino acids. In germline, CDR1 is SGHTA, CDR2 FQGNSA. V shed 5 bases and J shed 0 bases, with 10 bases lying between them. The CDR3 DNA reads TGTGCCAGCAGCCTGGGAACGGCGAACACCGGGGAGCTGTTTTTT. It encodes CASSLGTANTGELFF.

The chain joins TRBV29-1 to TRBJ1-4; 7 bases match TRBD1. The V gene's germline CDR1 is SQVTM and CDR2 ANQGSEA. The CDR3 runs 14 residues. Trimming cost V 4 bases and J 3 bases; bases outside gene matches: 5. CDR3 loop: CSVGDRVPNEKLFF. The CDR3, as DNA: TGCAGCGTTGGAGACAGGGTGCCTAATGAAAAACTGTTTTTT. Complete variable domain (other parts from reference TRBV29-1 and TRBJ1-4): SAVISQKPSRDICQRGTSLTIQCQVDSQVTMMFWYRQQPGQSLTLIATANQGSEATYESGFVIDKFPISRPNLTFSTLTVSNMSPEDSSIYLCSVGDRVPNEKLFFGSGTQLSVL.

As DNA, the CDR3 is TGTGCCAGCAGCTTGACAGGGTCCTCTGGAAACACCATATATTTT. It is translated as CASSLTGSSGNTIYF. This rearrangement joins TRBV16 to TRBJ1-3; 7 bases are shared with TRBD1. The CDR3 is 15 amino acids. Per germline, CDR1 KGHSY and CDR2 FQNENV. The V and J ends lost 5 bases and 0 bases, in that order; junction bases with no gene match: 4.

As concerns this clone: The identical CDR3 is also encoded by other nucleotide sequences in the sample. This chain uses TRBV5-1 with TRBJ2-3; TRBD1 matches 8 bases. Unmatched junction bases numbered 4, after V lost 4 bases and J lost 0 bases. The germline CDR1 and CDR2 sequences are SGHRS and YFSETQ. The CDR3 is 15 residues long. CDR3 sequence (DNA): TGCGCCAGCAGCCTGGGACAGGCCAGCACAGATACGCAGTATTTT. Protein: CASSLGQASTDTQYF.

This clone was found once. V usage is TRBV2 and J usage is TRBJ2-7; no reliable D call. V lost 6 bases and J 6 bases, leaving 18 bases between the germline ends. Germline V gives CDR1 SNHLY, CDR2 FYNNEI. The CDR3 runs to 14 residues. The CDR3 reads CASRAGTAPGEQYF. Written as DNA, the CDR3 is TGTGCCAGCAGGGCCGGAACCGCTCCGGGCGAGCAGTACTTC. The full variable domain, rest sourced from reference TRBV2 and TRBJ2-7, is EPEVTQTPSHQVTQMGQEVILRCVPISNHLYFYWYRQILGQKVEFLVSFYNNEISEKSEIFDDQFSVERPDGSNFTLKIRSTKLEDSAMYFCASRAGTAPGEQYFGPGTRLTVT.

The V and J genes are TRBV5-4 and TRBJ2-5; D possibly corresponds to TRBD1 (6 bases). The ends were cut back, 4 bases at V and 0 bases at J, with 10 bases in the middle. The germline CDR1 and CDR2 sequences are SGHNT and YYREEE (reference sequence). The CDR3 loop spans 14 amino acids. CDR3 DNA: TGTGCCAGCAGCACGTGGACAGACCAAGAGACCCAGTACTTC. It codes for CASSTWTDQETQYF. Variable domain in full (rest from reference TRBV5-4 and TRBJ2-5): ETGVTQSPTHLIKTRGQQVTLRCSSQSGHNTVSWYQQALGQGPQFIFQYYREEENGRGNFPPRFSGLQFPNYSSELNVNALELDDSALYLCASSTWTDQETQYFGPGTRLLVL.

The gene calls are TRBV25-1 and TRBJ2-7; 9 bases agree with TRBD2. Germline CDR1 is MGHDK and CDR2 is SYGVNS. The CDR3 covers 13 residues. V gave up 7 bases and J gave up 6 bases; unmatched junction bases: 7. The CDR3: CASTLAGNTEQYF. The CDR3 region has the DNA TGTGCCAGCACGCTAGCGGGAAATACCGAGCAGTACTTC.

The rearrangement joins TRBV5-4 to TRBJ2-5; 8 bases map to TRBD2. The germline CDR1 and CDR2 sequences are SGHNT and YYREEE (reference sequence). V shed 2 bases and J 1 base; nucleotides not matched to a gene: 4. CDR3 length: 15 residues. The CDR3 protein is CASSFLTSGQETQYF. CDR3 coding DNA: TGTGCCAGCAGCTTCCTTACTAGCGGCCAAGAGACCCAGTACTTC.

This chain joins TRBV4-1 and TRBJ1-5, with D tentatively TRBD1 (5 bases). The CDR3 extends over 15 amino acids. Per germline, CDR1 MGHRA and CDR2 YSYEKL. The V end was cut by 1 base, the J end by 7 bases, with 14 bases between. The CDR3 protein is CASSQAGGLRQPQHF. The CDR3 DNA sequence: TGCGCCAGCAGCCAAGCGGGGGGATTACGGCAGCCCCAGCATTTT.

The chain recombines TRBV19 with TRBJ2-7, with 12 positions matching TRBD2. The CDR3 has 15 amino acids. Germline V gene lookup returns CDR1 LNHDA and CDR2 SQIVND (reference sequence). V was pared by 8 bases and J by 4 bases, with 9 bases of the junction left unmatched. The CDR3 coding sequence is TGTGCCAGTGCCGAGACTAGCGGGAGTTTTTACGAGCAGTACTTC. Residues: CASAETSGSFYEQYF.

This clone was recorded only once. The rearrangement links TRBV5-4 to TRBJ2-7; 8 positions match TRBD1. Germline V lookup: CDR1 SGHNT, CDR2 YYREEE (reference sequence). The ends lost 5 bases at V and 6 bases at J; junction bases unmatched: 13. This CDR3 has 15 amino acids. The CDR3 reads CASSREGTGAGEQYF. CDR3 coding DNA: TGTGCCAGCAGTAGGGAAGGGACAGGAGCCGGCGAGCAGTACTTC. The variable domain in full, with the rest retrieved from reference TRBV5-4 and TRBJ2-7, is ETGVTQSPTHLIKTRGQQVTLRCSSQSGHNTVSWYQQALGQGPQFIFQYYREEENGRGNFPPRFSGLQFPNYSSELNVNALELDDSALYLCASSREGTGAGEQYFGPGTRLTVT.

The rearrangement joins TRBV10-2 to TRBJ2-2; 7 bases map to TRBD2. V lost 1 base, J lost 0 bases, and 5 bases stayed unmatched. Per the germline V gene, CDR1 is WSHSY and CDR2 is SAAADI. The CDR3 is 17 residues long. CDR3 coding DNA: TGCGCCAGCAGTGAGTGGGGGGGTTTCACGAACACCGGGGAGCTGTTTTTT. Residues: CASSEWGGFTNTGELFF.